This record concerns one T cell receptor (beta chain) sequence. The CDR3 extends over 19 amino acids. CDR1 is SEHNR, CDR2 FQNEAQ, per germline (reference sequence). V lost 5 bases to trimming and J lost 0 bases; unmatched junction nucleotides: 16. These data originate in a study of CD8 T cells in Susac syndrome. RNA, at about 0.45 to 1 ug, was reverse transcribed with random hexamers. TCRdb recomputed calls from the immunoSEQ multiplex PCR reads with MiXCR, one row per CDR3 protein. The table has about 250,000 distinct CDR3 sequences, approximately 92% seen once. The material sequenced was CD4+ T cells from PBMCs. This TCR was recovered from a human donor with multiple sclerosis. The rearrangement joins TRBV7-9 to TRBJ2-5; TRBD2 agrees at 9 bases. The CDR3 DNA follows: TGTGCCAGCAGCGCTCCTGGCGGCCTAGCGGGGCTGTACCAAGAGACCCAGTACTTC. It specifies CASSAPGGLAGLYQETQYF. Supplemented by reference TRBV7-9 and TRBJ2-5, the full variable domain reads DTGVSQNPRHKITKRGQNVTFRCDPISEHNRLYWYRQTLGQGPEFLTYFQNEAQLEKSRLLSDRFSAERPKGSFSTLEIQRTEQGDSAMYLCASSAPGGLAGLYQETQYFGPGTRLLVL.